Following are 25 T cell receptor beta chains from one sample sequenced in a study of blood T cell repertoires in COVID-19. Only in-frame clones appear in the TCRdb table, and some are missing; sequencing was by immunoSEQ multiplex PCR. The sample records about 120,000 clones, around 74% being singletons. The sequencing input was peripheral blood. The origin of the receptors is a man in his 60s with acute or convalescent COVID-19.

The table lists this clone with a count of one. The gene calls are TRBV12-3 or TRBV12-4 and TRBJ2-3; D is ambiguous. With 8 bases removed from V and 2 bases from J, the gap between germline ends came to 11 bases. The CDR3 totals 13 residues. CDR3 DNA: TGTGCCAGCCGTAGAGTCGCCACAGATACGCAGTATTTT. Translation: CASRRVATDTQYF.

This rearrangement joins TRBV9 to TRBJ1-1; unclear D gene. V was clipped by 5 bases and J by 5 bases, with 13 bases between them. This CDR3 has 13 residues. Germline V lookup: CDR1 SGDLS, CDR2 YYNGEE. As DNA, the CDR3 is TGTGCCAGCAGTTCTCCCCCGGGTACTGAAGCTTTCTTT. Protein sequence: CASSSPPGTEAFF.

This clone was seen a handful of times. The gene calls are TRBV4-1 and TRBJ1-5; a weak D match, TRBD1 (5 bases). Per germline, CDR1 MGHRA and CDR2 YSYEKL. The CDR3 sequence is 16 residues long. With 1 base removed from V and 0 bases from J, the gap between germline ends came to 10 bases. The CDR3 region is CASSQVQGYSNQPQHF. CDR3 nucleotide sequence: TGCGCCAGCAGCCAAGTCCAGGGCTATAGCAATCAGCCCCAGCATTTT.

The chain employs TRBV6-5 and TRBJ1-4; tentatively, D is TRBD1 (6 bases). Germline CDR1 is MNHEY and CDR2 is SVGAGI. The CDR3 sequence is 15 residues long. V lost 0 bases, J lost 4 bases, and 9 bases lay in between. CDR3 protein: CASSYSRGNNEKLFF. CDR3 nucleotides: TGTGCCAGCAGTTACTCCAGGGGCAATAATGAAAAACTGTTTTTT.

The chain employs TRBV30 and TRBJ1-2; perhaps TRBD1 as D (5 bases). Germline V gives CDR1 GTSNPN, CDR2 SVGIG (reference sequence). There are 12 residues in the CDR3. CDR3 bases: TGTGCATGTGCCAGGGATTCCTATGGCTACACCTTC. Amino acid sequence: CACARDSYGYTF.

This chain joins TRBV21-1 and TRBJ2-1; the tabulated D call, TRBD2, remains unverified against the DNA. TRBV21-1 constitutes a pseudogene. This CDR3 is built from 18 residues. For the CDR3, the DNA is TGTGCCAGCAGCAAAGCGCGGACTAGCGGGGGCCTTTACAATGAGCAGTTCTTC. This translates into CASSKARTSGGLYNEQFF.

This clone was observed a handful of times. Here the CDR3 DNA reads TGTGCCAGCAGCTTCGGGTATAGTGCTAATGAAAAACTGTTTTTT. Translating gives CASSFGYSANEKLFF. V usage is TRBV7-9 and J usage is TRBJ1-4; D is undetermined. V lost 3 bases and J 3 bases, leaving 11 bases between the germline ends. CDR3 length equals 15 residues. CDR1 SEHNR and CDR2 FQNEAQ come from the germline V gene (reference sequence). The full variable domain, its missing parts supplied by reference TRBV7-9 and TRBJ1-4, is DTGVSQNPRHKITKRGQNVTFRCDPISEHNRLYWYRQTLGQGPEFLTYFQNEAQLEKSRLLSDRFSAERPKGSFSTLEIQRTEQGDSAMYLCASSFGYSANEKLFFGSGTQLSVL.

In this sample, this clone turned up once. CDR3: CASREKGWKGYGNQPQHF. The DNA of the CDR3 is TGTGCCAGTAGGGAAAAGGGGTGGAAAGGGTACGGCAATCAGCCCCAGCATTTT. The rearrangement uses TRBV19 and TRBJ1-5, with D possibly being TRBD1 (5 bases). The CDR3 sequence is 18 residues long. V was cut by 6 bases and J by 2 bases, with 23 bases left in between. Germline V gene lookup returns CDR1 LNHDA and CDR2 SQIVND (reference sequence).

This rearrangement joins TRBV19 to TRBJ1-1; D gene unclear. CDR3 length: 14 residues. Germline loops: CDR1 LNHDA, CDR2 SQIVND (reference sequence). Trimming took 1 base from V and 7 from J, leaving 13 bases between them. The CDR3 DNA sequence: TGTGCCAGTAGTATAGTTAGTTTGGGAGGTGAAGCTTTCTTT. Protein: CASSIVSLGGEAFF.

V and J are TRBV6-1 and TRBJ2-3; 7 bases are shared with TRBD2. The junction had 9 bases not matched to a gene; V was cut back by 0 bases and J by 0 bases. The CDR3 extends over 18 amino acids. Germline assignment: CDR1 MNHNS and CDR2 SASEGT. CDR3 region: CASSEARLAVASTDTQYF. For the CDR3, the DNA is TGTGCCAGCAGTGAAGCGCGGCTAGCGGTAGCCAGCACAGATACGCAGTATTTT.

The chain joins TRBV6-5 to TRBJ1-5; D is possibly TRBD1 (6 bases). CDR1 MNHEY and CDR2 SVGAGI come from the germline V gene. V was shortened by 6 bases and J by 5 bases, with 14 bases between the two germline ends. CDR3 length: 14 amino acids. Here the CDR3 reads CASSLTGKDQPQHF. CDR3 in DNA: TGTGCCAGCAGCTTAACAGGGAAAGATCAGCCCCAGCATTTT.

The rearrangement joins TRBV27 to TRBJ2-2; D unresolved. V lost 0 bases and J 3 bases, leaving 11 bases between the germline ends. Germline V CDR1 and CDR2: MNHEY, SMNVEV (reference sequence). The CDR3 spans 16 residues. The CDR3 spells CASSLSYGRDTGELFF. In nucleotides, the CDR3 is TGTGCCAGCAGTTTATCGTATGGTCGGGACACCGGGGAGCTGTTTTTT.

V and J are TRBV6-5 and TRBJ1-2, with 7 bases aligning to TRBD1. Germline CDR1 and CDR2: MNHEY and SVGAGI. CDR3 size: 14 residues. Trimming cost V 6 bases and J 7 bases; bases outside gene matches: 11. The CDR3 is CASSETGRSGGYTF. The CDR3 nucleotides read TGTGCCAGCAGCGAGACAGGGAGATCGGGTGGCTACACCTTC.

This chain links TRBV21-1 with TRBJ2-7; whether TRBD2, the table's D call, matches the DNA was not checked. TRBV21-1 is listed as a pseudogene. CDR3 length equals 15 residues. CDR3 amino acids: CASRVRGGDSYEQYF. The CDR3 nucleotides are TGTGCCAGCAGGGTCCGGGGAGGAGACTCCTACGAGCAGTACTTC.

The rearrangement uses TRBV24-1 and TRBJ2-7; TRBD1 matches at 7 bases. Germline CDR1 KGHDR, CDR2 SFDVKD. This CDR3 spans 14 amino acids. Losses at the gene ends were 8 bases for V and 3 bases for J; bases not matched to a gene: 9. The CDR3 region has the DNA TGTGCCACCAATAGACAGGGATTGGACTACGAGCAGTACTTC. Residues: CATNRQGLDYEQYF.

V and J are TRBV28 and TRBJ2-1, with 9 bases fitting TRBD1. J lost 8 bases, V lost 6 bases, and 11 bases had no gene match. This CDR3 is built from 15 residues. The germline V gene encodes CDR1 MDHEN and CDR2 SYDVKM. CDR3 sequence (DNA): TGTGCCAGCAGGTCCCGGGACAGGGCTACGGATGAGCAGTTCTTC. Translation: CASRSRDRATDEQFF.

The sample holds a few counts of this clone. CDR3 sequence: CASSLRGDTEAFF. In DNA, the CDR3 is TGTGCCAGCAGCTTACGGGGGGACACTGAAGCTTTCTTT. This chain joins TRBV7-3 and TRBJ1-1; tentative D call: TRBD1 (5 bases). Germline CDR1 SGHTA, CDR2 FQGTGA. Trimming stripped 2 bases from V and 3 bases from J, with 7 bases between. The CDR3 is 13 amino acids.

The CDR3 sequence is CASRRLHPTYEQYF. The CDR3 DNA reads TGTGCCAGCAGGAGACTACACCCAACCTACGAGCAGTACTTC. This chain connects TRBV6-5 to TRBJ2-7; D possibly corresponds to TRBD2 (5 bases). Looked up from germline, CDR1 is MNHEY and CDR2 is SVGAGI. The CDR3 is made up of 14 amino acids. The V gene lost 6 bases and the J gene lost 2 bases, with 14 bases spanning the gap.

This clone was counted between two and nine times. The V gene is TRBV2, the J gene TRBJ1-4; 7 nucleotides line up with TRBD1. CDR3 length: 15 amino acids. Per the germline V gene, CDR1 is SNHLY and CDR2 is FYNNEI. The ends lost 10 bases at V and 8 bases at J; junction bases unmatched: 16. This CDR3 is CANAAAGGWDEKLFF. The CDR3 region has the DNA TGTGCCAACGCAGCAGCAGGGGGTTGGGACGAAAAACTGTTTTTT.

V usage is TRBV7-6 and J usage is TRBJ1-4; 7 bases match TRBD1. Germline CDR1 SGHVS, CDR2 FNYEAQ. The CDR3 consists of 21 residues. V shed 1 base and J 3 bases; nucleotides not matched to a gene: 20. The CDR3 spells CASSLDGARDSRHGANEKLFF. For the CDR3, the DNA is TGTGCCAGCAGCTTAGATGGAGCCAGGGACAGCAGGCATGGCGCTAATGAAAAACTGTTTTTT.

The chain carries TRBV7-9 and TRBJ1-5; 10 positions match TRBD1. Germline trimming cut 3 bases from V and 3 bases from J; bases unmatched to any gene: 2. Germline V gene sequence: CDR1 SEHNR, CDR2 FQNEAQ (reference sequence). The CDR3 is made up of 15 amino acids. The DNA for the CDR3 is TGTGCCAGCAGCTTGGGACAGGGGAACAATCAGCCCCAGCATTTT. Translating gives CASSLGQGNNQPQHF.

The rearrangement uses TRBV2 and TRBJ2-7, with 7 positions matching TRBD2. The trim removed 3 bases at V and 0 bases at J, leaving 5 bases unmatched. The germline CDR1 and CDR2 sequences are SNHLY and FYNNEI. The CDR3 consists of 15 residues. CDR3 DNA sequence: TGTGCCAGCAGTGAGGAGCGGGGAAACTCCTACGAGCAGTACTTC. Amino acid sequence: CASSEERGNSYEQYF.

This clone has only a few counts. The rearrangement joins TRBV4-2 to TRBJ1-2; the D is unclear. The CDR3 totals 15 residues. Trimming took 1 base from V and 1 from J, leaving 10 bases between them. CDR1 is LGHNA, CDR2 YNFKEQ, per germline. CDR3 sequence (DNA): TGTGCCAGCAGCCAAGGGGAGGGAGTTAACTATGGCTACACCTTC. The encoded protein is CASSQGEGVNYGYTF.

This clone has a handful of counts. J is TRBJ1-5 and V is TRBV27; perhaps TRBD1 as D (6 bases). V was pared by 6 bases and J by 4 bases, with 13 bases between. CDR1 is MNHEY, CDR2 SMNVEV, per germline (reference sequence). The length of the CDR3 is 14 residues. The DNA of the CDR3 is TGTGCCAGCAGCCCTCGACAGGTAAATCAGCCCCAGCATTTT. It translates to CASSPRQVNQPQHF.

The chain carries TRBV3-1 (or the pseudogene TRBV3-2) and TRBJ1-1; TRBD1 matches 10 bases. Germline V gene sequence: CDR1 LGHDT, CDR2 YNNKEL (reference sequence). J was trimmed by 3 bases and V by 0 bases; bases with no gene match: 7. The CDR3 is 17 amino acids. The CDR3 nucleotides read TGTGCCAGCAGCCAAGATAGCGGGACAGGGGTAGACACTGAAGCTTTCTTT. The encoded protein is CASSQDSGTGVDTEAFF.